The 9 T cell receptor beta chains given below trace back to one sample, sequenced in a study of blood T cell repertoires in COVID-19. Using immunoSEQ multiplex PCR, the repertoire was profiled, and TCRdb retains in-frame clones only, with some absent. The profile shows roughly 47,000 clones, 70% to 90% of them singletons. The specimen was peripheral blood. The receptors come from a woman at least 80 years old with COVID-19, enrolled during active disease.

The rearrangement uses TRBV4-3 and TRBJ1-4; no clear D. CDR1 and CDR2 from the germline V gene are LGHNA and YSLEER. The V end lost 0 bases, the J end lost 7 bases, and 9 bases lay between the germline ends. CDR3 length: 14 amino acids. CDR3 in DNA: TGCGCCAGCAGCCAAGATCTCCGGGTTGAAAAACTGTTTTTT. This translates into CASSQDLRVEKLFF.

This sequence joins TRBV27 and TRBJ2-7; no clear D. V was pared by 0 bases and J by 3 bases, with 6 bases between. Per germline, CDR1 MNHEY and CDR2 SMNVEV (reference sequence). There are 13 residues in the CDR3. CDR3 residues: CASSLSTGYEQYF. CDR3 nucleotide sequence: TGTGCCAGCAGTTTATCAACGGGCTACGAGCAGTACTTC.

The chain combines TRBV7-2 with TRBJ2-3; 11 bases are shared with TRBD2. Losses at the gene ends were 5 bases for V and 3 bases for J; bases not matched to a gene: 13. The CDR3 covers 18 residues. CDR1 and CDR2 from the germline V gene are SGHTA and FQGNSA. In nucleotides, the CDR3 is TGTGCCAGCAGCGCTATCCAGGCTAGCGGGAGGCCGACAGATACGCAGTATTTT. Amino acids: CASSAIQASGRPTDTQYF.

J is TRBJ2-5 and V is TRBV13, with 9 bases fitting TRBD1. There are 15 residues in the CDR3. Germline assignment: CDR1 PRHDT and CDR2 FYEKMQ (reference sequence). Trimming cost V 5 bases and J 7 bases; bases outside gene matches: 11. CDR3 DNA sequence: TGTGCCAGCAGCCCAAGGACAGGGGAGGTCGGGACCCAGTACTTC. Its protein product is CASSPRTGEVGTQYF.

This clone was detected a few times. CDR3 amino acids: CASSLMMSGGELFF. As DNA, the CDR3 is TGTGCCAGCAGCTTAATGATGTCAGGCGGGGAGCTGTTTTTT. This sequence joins TRBV7-6 and TRBJ2-2; D gene ambiguous. The CDR3 contains 14 residues. Deletions cut 2 bases from V and 7 bases from J, with 11 bases between. Germline CDR1 SGHVS, CDR2 FNYEAQ.

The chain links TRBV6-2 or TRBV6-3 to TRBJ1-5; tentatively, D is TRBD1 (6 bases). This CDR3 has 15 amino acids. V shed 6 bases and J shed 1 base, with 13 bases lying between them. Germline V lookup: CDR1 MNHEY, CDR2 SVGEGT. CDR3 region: CASSTRTVSNQPQHF. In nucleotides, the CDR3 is TGTGCCAGCAGCACTCGGACAGTAAGCAATCAGCCCCAGCATTTT.

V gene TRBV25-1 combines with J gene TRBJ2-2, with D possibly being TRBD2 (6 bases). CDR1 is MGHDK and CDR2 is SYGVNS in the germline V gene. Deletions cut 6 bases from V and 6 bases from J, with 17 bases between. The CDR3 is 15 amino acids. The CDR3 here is CASSAWRGLAGELFF. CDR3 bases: TGTGCCAGCAGCGCTTGGAGGGGCCTGGCCGGGGAGCTGTTTTTT.

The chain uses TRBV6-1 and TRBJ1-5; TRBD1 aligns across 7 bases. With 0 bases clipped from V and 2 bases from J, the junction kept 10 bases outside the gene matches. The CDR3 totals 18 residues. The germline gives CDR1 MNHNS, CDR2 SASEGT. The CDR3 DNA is TGTGCCAGCAGTGAAGCGGCTATTACAGGGGTTCGCAATCAGCCCCAGCATTTT. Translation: CASSEAAITGVRNQPQHF.

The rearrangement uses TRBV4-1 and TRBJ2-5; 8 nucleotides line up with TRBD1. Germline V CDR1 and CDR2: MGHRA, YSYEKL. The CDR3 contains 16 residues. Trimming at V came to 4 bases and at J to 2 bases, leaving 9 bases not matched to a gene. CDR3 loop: CASSRSPGQVQETQYF. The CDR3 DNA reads TGCGCCAGCAGCCGTAGCCCGGGACAGGTACAAGAGACCCAGTACTTC.